The rows below give T cell receptor beta chains drawn from one sample of a study of blood T cell repertoires in COVID-19. Using immunoSEQ multiplex PCR, the repertoire was profiled, and TCRdb retains in-frame clones only, with some absent. The data contain 240,000 or so clones, 86% of them singletons. Sequences were obtained from PBMCs or T cells enriched from blood (not recorded which). The origin of the receptors is a woman in her fifties or sixties who had recovered from COVID-19. Each CDR3 is given with its conserved first and last residue. The D gene is left open where the match is weak. Expanded clones get a size class; other rows say once, few or many, or leave the size out.

>TRBJ2-3|.|TRBV24-1|.
CATSGTWGDTQYF
TGTGCCACCAGTGGGACTTGGGGAGATACGCAGTATTTT
>TRBJ2-5|.|TRBV7-9|.
CASSSRGLRETQYF
TGTGCCAGCAGCTCGCGGGGTTTGCGGGAGACCCAGTACTTC
>TRBJ1-5|.|TRBV19|.
CASVGRGSDNQPQHF
TGTGCCAGTGTGGGGAGGGGATCGGACAATCAGCCCCAGCATTTT
>TRBJ1-2|.|TRBV28|.
CANPQGYTF
TGTGCCAACCCACAGGGCTACACCTTC
>TRBJ2-7|.|TRBV12-2|.
CASRTQGFEQYF
TGTGCAAGTCGCACACAGGGTTTCGAGCAGTACTTC
>TRBJ2-5|TRBD2|TRBV6-5|.
CASKDIAGGRETQYF
TGTGCCAGCAAAGATATAGCGGGAGGGCGGGAGACCCAGTACTTC
>TRBJ2-7|TRBD2|TRBV9|.
CASSEGIGRGYEQYF
TGTGCCAGCAGCGAGGGGATCGGGAGGGGATACGAGCAGTACTTC
>TRBJ1-1|.|TRBV3-1/TRBV3-2|.
CASSLREGGTEAFF
TGTGCCAGCAGCCTCCGGGAGGGGGGAACTGAAGCTTTCTTT
>TRBJ2-1|.|TRBV12-3/TRBV12-4|.
CASSFSVNEQFF
TGTGCCAGCAGTTTCTCGGTTAATGAGCAGTTCTTC
>TRBJ2-2|TRBD2|TRBV10-1|.
CASSESNLQAGYTGELFF
TGCGCCAGCAGTGAGTCGAATTTACAAGCGGGGTACACCGGGGAGCTGTTTTTT
>TRBJ1-2|TRBD1|TRBV6-2/TRBV6-3|.
CASSYGDRGDSTF
TGTGCCAGCAGTTACGGGGACAGGGGCGACTCCACCTTC
>TRBJ1-2|.|TRBV29-1|.
CSVNQDGGGYTF
TGCAGCGTTAATCAAGACGGAGGAGGCTACACCTTC
>TRBJ2-7|.|TRBV28|.
CASSRGASYEQYF
TGTGCCAGCAGCAGGGGGGCGTCCTACGAGCAGTACTTC
>TRBJ1-2|.|TRBV11-3|.
CASSLISGDGYTF
TGTGCCAGCAGCTTAATATCAGGGGACGGCTACACCTTC
>TRBJ2-1|TRBD1|TRBV15|.
CATSRYGTGGYEQFF
TGTGCCACCAGCAGGTATGGGACAGGGGGCTATGAGCAGTTCTTC
>TRBJ2-7|.|TRBV11-2|few
CASSSIDRLSYEQYF
TGTGCCAGCAGCTCAATCGACAGGCTATCCTACGAGCAGTACTTC
>TRBJ2-1|TRBD2|TRBV18|.
CASSSGTSGYNEQFF
TGTGCCAGCTCATCCGGGACTAGCGGTTACAATGAGCAGTTCTTC
>TRBJ2-1|.|TRBV3-1/TRBV3-2|.
CASSQDLVTGIASSYNEQFF
TGTGCCAGCAGCCAAGATCTGGTGACAGGTATTGCGAGCTCCTACAATGAGCAGTTCTTC
>TRBJ2-7|TRBD1|TRBV7-2|.
CASSAPGTGGYEQYF
TGTGCCAGCAGCGCCCCCGGGACAGGGGGCTACGAGCAGTACTTC
>TRBJ1-5|.|TRBV5-4|.
CASSLAGNQPQHF
TGTGCCAGCAGCTTGGCCGGCAATCAGCCCCAGCATTTT
>TRBJ2-3|.|TRBV18|.
CASSPGSGVVGDTQYF
TGTGCCAGCTCACCCGGCTCGGGAGTAGTGGGAGATACGCAGTATTTT
>TRBJ1-2|TRBD1|TRBV9|.
CASGRGDRAYNYGYTF
TGTGCCAGCGGACGGGGGGACAGGGCCTATAACTATGGCTACACCTTC
>TRBJ1-4|.|TRBV7-8|.
CASSLVGGRPNEKLFF
TGTGCCAGCAGCTTAGTGGGAGGCAGGCCAAATGAAAAACTGTTTTTT
>TRBJ1-1|.|TRBV7-2|.
CASSPTWESMNTEAFF
TGTGCCAGCAGCCCAACCTGGGAGTCCATGAACACTGAAGCTTTCTTT
>TRBJ2-2|.|TRBV19|.
CASRLRRFGGELFF
TGTGCCAGTAGACTCCGGCGGTTCGGCGGGGAGCTGTTTTTT
>TRBJ2-7|TRBD2|TRBV6-2/TRBV6-3|.
CASSYSGLAGDSYEQYF
TGTGCCAGCAGTTACTCTGGTCTAGCGGGGGACTCCTACGAGCAGTACTTC
>TRBJ2-5|.|TRBV15|once
CATSRGQILRQQETQYF
TGTGCCACCAGCAGAGGACAGATTTTAAGACAGCAAGAGACCCAGTACTTC
>TRBJ2-3|.|TRBV29-1|.
CSVRSVPSDTQYF
TGCAGCGTTAGGAGTGTACCTTCAGATACGCAGTATTTT
>TRBJ2-3|TRBD2|TRBV19|.
CASSPRGGPDTQYF
TGTGCCAGTAGTCCTCGGGGGGGGCCAGATACGCAGTATTTT
>TRBJ2-7|TRBD2|TRBV7-7|few
CAGALAKRGEQYF
TGTGCTGGTGCACTAGCGAAAAGGGGAGAGCAGTACTTC
>TRBJ1-2|TRBD1|TRBV10-2|.
CASSDRGHYGYTF
TGCGCCAGCAGTGACAGGGGGCACTATGGCTACACCTTC
>TRBJ1-1|.|TRBV9|few
CASSALHGTEAFF
TGTGCCAGCAGCGCCCTTCACGGTACTGAAGCTTTCTTT
>TRBJ2-2|.|TRBV11-3|.
CASTQRSRGASGELFF
TGTGCCAGCACCCAAAGGAGTCGGGGGGCTTCGGGGGAGCTGTTTTTT
>TRBJ1-5|.|TRBV25-1|.
CASSLRGTGQPQHF
TGTGCCAGCAGCCTGCGGGGGACTGGACAGCCCCAGCATTTT
>TRBJ2-1|TRBD2|TRBV7-9|.
CASSLATSGYNEQFF
TGTGCCAGCAGCTTAGCGACTAGCGGATACAATGAGCAGTTCTTC